These 22 T cell receptor beta chains originate from one sample sequenced in a study of ipilimumab plus nivolumab after autologous stem cell transplantation. Using immunoSEQ multiplex PCR, the repertoire was profiled, and TCRdb retains in-frame clones only, with some absent. This table has some 87,000 clones, 75% to 85% appearing once. The starting material was PBMCs, obtained in a trial of ipilimumab plus nivolumab as post-transplant consolidation. All receptors derive from a male donor with diffuse large B-cell lymphoma.

The rearrangement links TRBV6-6 to TRBJ2-7; 7 bases agree with TRBD2. Germline V gene lookup returns CDR1 MNHNY and CDR2 SVGAGI (reference sequence). The CDR3 is made up of 14 amino acids. The V gene end was trimmed by 7 bases and the J gene end by 6 bases; junction bases not matched to a gene: 12. CDR3 in amino acids: CASIQSGTLSEQYF. The CDR3 region has the DNA TGTGCCAGCATCCAGAGCGGGACCCTAAGCGAGCAGTACTTC.

CDR3 in amino acids: CASSIIAGGPPDTQYF. The CDR3 DNA is TGTGCCAGCAGCATTATAGCGGGGGGGCCCCCAGATACGCAGTATTTT. The chain has TRBV7-2 and TRBJ2-3, with 11 bases that match TRBD2. The CDR3 has 16 amino acids. In germline, CDR1 is SGHTA, CDR2 FQGNSA. The ends lost 5 bases at V and 4 bases at J; junction bases unmatched: 8.

This clone showed up just once. This chain links TRBV5-4 with TRBJ2-3; the match to TRBD1 covers 11 bases. V was clipped by 4 bases and J by 2 bases; unmatched bases: 6. This CDR3 has 16 residues. Germline-derived CDR1 and CDR2 are SGHNT and YYREEE (reference sequence). Here the CDR3 reads CASSRDRGRDTDTQYF. The CDR3 nucleotides are TGTGCCAGCAGCAGGGACAGGGGGAGAGACACAGATACGCAGTATTTT.

The V call is TRBV6-1, the J call TRBJ1-1; tentative D call: TRBD1 (6 bases). CDR1 and CDR2 from the germline V gene are MNHNS and SASEGT. V was pared by 5 bases and J by 3 bases, with 10 bases between. The CDR3 has 13 residues. The CDR3 bases are TGTGCCAGCAGTCCGAACAGGGACACTGAAGCTTTCTTT. Amino acid sequence: CASSPNRDTEAFF.

The chain carries TRBV2 and TRBJ2-7, with a tentative D call TRBD1 (5 bases). Trimming stripped 3 bases from V and 6 bases from J, with 15 bases between. The CDR3 sequence is 14 residues long. Per the germline V gene, CDR1 is SNHLY and CDR2 is FYNNEI. CDR3 coding DNA: TGTGCCAGCAGTGAGGCAGGGCAGCTCGGCGAGCAGTACTTC. It encodes CASSEAGQLGEQYF.

The chain combines TRBV6-6 with TRBJ2-2; D remains ambiguous. The CDR3 contains 14 residues. Trimming removed 2 bases from V and 4 bases from J, with 8 bases in between. CDR1 and CDR2 (germline): MNHNY, SVGAGI (reference sequence). CDR3 region: CASSYGSITGELFF. The DNA of the CDR3 is TGTGCCAGCAGTTACGGTAGCATCACCGGGGAGCTGTTTTTT.

This chain links TRBV6-6 with TRBJ1-6, with 10 nucleotides matching TRBD1. From germline, CDR1 is MNHNY and CDR2 SVGAGI (reference sequence). Trimming cost V 7 bases and J 10 bases; bases outside gene matches: 10. The CDR3 runs to 15 residues. CDR3 residues: CASNPRTGGGSPLHF. In nucleotides, the CDR3 is TGTGCCAGCAATCCGAGGACAGGGGGAGGCTCACCCCTCCACTTT.

V usage is TRBV2 and J usage is TRBJ2-5; 7 bases agree with TRBD2. Per germline, CDR1 SNHLY and CDR2 FYNNEI. V gave up 9 bases and J gave up 4 bases; unmatched junction bases: 8. This CDR3 is 13 amino acids long. The CDR3 region is CARRTGGIETQYF. The CDR3 nucleotides are TGTGCCAGAAGGACCGGGGGGATAGAGACCCAGTACTTC. The full variable domain, its missing parts supplied by reference TRBV2 and TRBJ2-5, is EPEVTQTPSHQVTQMGQEVILRCVPISNHLYFYWYRQILGQKVEFLVSFYNNEISEKSEIFDDQFSVERPDGSNFTLKIRSTKLEDSAMYFCARRTGGIETQYFGPGTRLLVL.

The CDR3 is CSLLGVNEQFF. The DNA for the CDR3 is TGCAGTCTATTGGGGGTTAATGAGCAGTTCTTC. The gene calls are TRBV20-1 and TRBJ2-1, with D perhaps assigned TRBD1 or TRBD2 (5 bases each). Between the trimmed V and J ends, which lost 8 bases and 7 bases, there was a span of 12 bases. Germline V gene sequence: CDR1 DFQATT, CDR2 SNEGSKA (reference sequence). This CDR3 is built from 11 residues.

This sequence joins TRBV15 and TRBJ1-5; D unclear. Trimming stripped 1 base from V and 6 bases from J, with 13 bases between. Germline V gene lookup returns CDR1 LNHNV and CDR2 YYDKDF (reference sequence). The CDR3 contains 15 residues. CDR3 loop: CATSRVGGEGQPQHF. CDR3 DNA: TGTGCCACCAGCAGAGTGGGTGGGGAGGGTCAGCCCCAGCATTTT.

This chain uses TRBV7-8 with TRBJ2-7; maybe TRBD2 (5 bases). The CDR3 has 13 amino acids. CDR1 is SGHVS, CDR2 FQNEAQ, per germline. V was clipped by 2 bases and J by 4 bases, with 9 bases between them. The CDR3 region is CASSLTGFYEQYF. The CDR3 DNA sequence: TGTGCCAGCAGCTTAACGGGATTTTACGAGCAGTACTTC. Looking up the rest from reference TRBV7-8 and TRBJ2-7 gives the full variable domain: GAGVSQSPRYKVAKRGQDVALRCDPISGHVSLFWYQQALGQGPEFLTYFQNEAQLDKSGLPSDRFFAERPEGSVSTLKIQRTQQEDSAVYLCASSLTGFYEQYFGPGTRLTVT.

CDR3 nucleotide sequence: TGTGCCAGCAGTCCAGCGGGGGACAATGAGCAGTTCTTC. It is translated as CASSPAGDNEQFF. J is TRBJ2-1 and V is TRBV6-5; 8 bases line up with TRBD2. Germline values: CDR1 MNHEY, CDR2 SVGAGI. V dropped 5 bases and J dropped 5; count of bases not matched to a gene: 2. CDR3 length: 13 residues.

The rearrangement uses TRBV7-2 and TRBJ1-2, with D possibly matching TRBD1 (5 bases). The germline V and J ends were trimmed by 2 bases and 2 bases, with 12 bases remaining between them. The CDR3 is made up of 15 amino acids. Germline V gene sequence: CDR1 SGHTA, CDR2 FQGNSA. Written as DNA, the CDR3 is TGTGCCAGCAGCTTAAGAGGAGGGGTCAACTATGGCTACACCTTC. This gives the protein CASSLRGGVNYGYTF.

This clone was counted only a few times. The chain joins TRBV6-5 to TRBJ2-7; a possible D gene is TRBD1 (7 bases). CDR1 MNHEY and CDR2 SVGAGI come from the germline V gene. The CDR3 covers 13 residues. V was pared by 5 bases and J by 6 bases, with 14 bases between. The CDR3 sequence is CASSPQGRGEQYF. DNA for the CDR3: TGTGCCAGCAGTCCACAGGGGCGGGGCGAGCAGTACTTC.

The CDR3 protein is CASSNRGAQYF. The CDR3 region has the DNA TGTGCCAGTAGTAACCGGGGGGCGCAGTACTTC. This sequence joins TRBV19 and TRBJ2-7, with D perhaps TRBD2 (7 bases). Germline V lookup: CDR1 LNHDA, CDR2 SQIVND (reference sequence). The CDR3 runs to 11 residues. Trimming took 4 bases from V and 9 from J, leaving 10 bases between them.

The CDR3 is CASSEARWTGGAKGYTF. The CDR3 nucleotides read TGTGCCAGCAGTGAAGCGCGTTGGACAGGGGGCGCGAAGGGCTACACCTTC. V and J are TRBV6-1 and TRBJ1-2; TRBD1 matches at 11 bases. In germline, CDR1 is MNHNS, CDR2 SASEGT. This CDR3 region has 17 residues. V trimming: 0 bases; J trimming: 8 bases; junction bases outside the gene matches: 11.

The table lists this clone with a few counts. This chain links TRBV7-9 with TRBJ2-2; D ambiguous. CDR1 and CDR2 (germline): SEHNR, FQNEAQ (reference sequence). V was shortened by 5 bases and J by 5 bases, with 6 bases between the two germline ends. The CDR3 loop spans 12 amino acids. The CDR3, as DNA: TGTGCCAGCAGCAGGGATACCGGGGAGCTGTTTTTT. Translation gives CASSRDTGELFF.

The chain carries TRBV5-1 and TRBJ2-5; D is unclear. The end of the DNA fits TRBJ2-7 better, so the J call may be wrong. There are 12 residues in the CDR3. The germline CDR1 and CDR2 sequences are SGHRS and YFSETQ. The CDR3 reads CASSLDSVEQYF. Here the CDR3 DNA reads TGCGCCAGCAGCTTGGACTCGGTCGAGCAGTACTTC.

V and J are TRBV7-2 and TRBJ1-1, with 8 bases lining up with TRBD1. The CDR3 is 13 amino acids. V shed 10 bases, J shed 1 base, and the junction held 5 bases outside the gene matches. Germline CDR1 SGHTA, CDR2 FQGNSA. The CDR3 sequence is CATNGQGNTEAFF. As DNA, the CDR3 is TGTGCCACCAACGGACAGGGGAACACTGAAGCTTTCTTT.

This clone was seen a few times. The genes are TRBV5-8 and TRBJ1-1; 12 nucleotides align to TRBD1. Losses at the gene ends were 3 bases for V and 7 bases for J; bases not matched to a gene: 7. Germline values: CDR1 SGHTS, CDR2 YDEGEE. CDR3 size: 15 residues. This CDR3 reads CASSSGTGGLIEAFF. CDR3 sequence (DNA): TGTGCCAGCAGCTCGGGGACAGGGGGCCTAATTGAAGCTTTCTTT.

This sequence joins TRBV4-2 and TRBJ2-1; 8 positions match TRBD2. This CDR3 is 18 amino acids long. CDR1 is LGHNA, CDR2 YNFKEQ, per germline. J gave up 0 bases and V 1 base, and 8 bases lay outside the gene matches. CDR3 coding DNA: TGTGCCAGCAGCCAAGCCCGGGGGGGGTTCGGCTCCTACAATGAGCAGTTCTTC. Encoded protein: CASSQARGGFGSYNEQFF.

This clone appeared a single time. The chain carries TRBV6-1 and TRBJ1-1; no definite D call. The V and J ends lost 2 bases and 1 base respectively, with 5 bases between them. CDR1 is MNHNS and CDR2 is SASEGT in the germline V gene. CDR3 length: 13 residues. The CDR3 DNA follows: TGTGCCAGCAGTGAAATGACGAACACTGAAGCTTTCTTT. It translates to CASSEMTNTEAFF.